A selection of T cell receptor beta chains follows, all from one sample in a study of T cell repertoires in cytomegalovirus infection. The antigens for these receptors are not known. One entry per CDR3 protein results from TCRdb running MiXCR on the reads. The data hold some 920,000 distinct CDR3 sequences, with roughly 30% observed a single time. Sequences were derived from cultured CD8+ T cells from PBMCs, sampled from culture after CMV antigen stimulation. These receptors were collected from a human donor in good health (CMV status not recorded). Some clones in this sample may be carry-over from other donors' samples. Each CDR3 is given with its conserved first and last residue. D genes are given only for firm matches. A row's size may be missing; if present it is once, few, many or a size class.

clone size,J gene,D gene,V gene,CDR3 DNA,CDR3 protein
many,TRBJ2-2,NA,TRBV7-6,TGTGCCAGCAGCTTAGGGAGGTCGACCGGGGAGCTGTTTTTT,CASSLGRSTGELFF
NA,TRBJ1-4,NA,TRBV2,TGTGCCAGCAGTGAAACGCAGGGAACTAATGAAAAACTGTTTTTT,CASSETQGTNEKLFF
once,TRBJ1-4,NA,TRBV7-6,TGTGCCAGCAGCTTAACCAATGTACATAATGAAAAACTGTTTTTT,CASSLTNVHNEKLFF
NA,TRBJ2-3,NA,TRBV2,TGTGCCAGCACCGGAAGGTATCGCGCAGATACGCAGTATTTT,CASTGRYRADTQYF
NA,TRBJ2-3,TRBD2,TRBV5-1,TGCGCCAGCAGCTTCCACGGGGGGACTACCCCGGATACGCAGTATTTT,CASSFHGGTTPDTQYF
NA,TRBJ2-1,NA,TRBV20-1,TGCAGTGCTCCCGTCAAGTACAATGAGCAGTTCTTC,CSAPVKYNEQFF
few,TRBJ1-5,NA,TRBV4-1,TGCGCCAGCAGCCAAGACAGTACAGCGATGAGCAATCAGCCCCAGCATTTT,CASSQDSTAMSNQPQHF
NA,TRBJ2-4,NA,TRBV5-1,TGCGCCAGCAGCTTCGAGTTGGACGCTGGGCTTAGAGGCATTCAGTACTTC,CASSFELDAGLRGIQYF
few,TRBJ1-1,NA,TRBV6-2/TRBV6-3,TGTGCCAGCAGTTTACTCCATGTGGGACAAGGCGTTGAAGCTTTCTTT,CASSLLHVGQGVEAFF
NA,TRBJ2-1,TRBD2,TRBV19,TGTGCCAGTACCTACGGGGGGGGCCCGAATGAGCAGTTCTTC,CASTYGGGPNEQFF
few,TRBJ1-5,TRBD1,TRBV3-1,TGTGCCAGCAGCCAGGCAGGGGGCCGTCAGCCCCAGCATTTT,CASSQAGGRQPQHF
many,TRBJ1-5,TRBD1,TRBV7-9,TGTGCCAGCAGCTTAGGACAGGGGGCCCCGGTGGCCCAGCATTTT,CASSLGQGAPVAQHF